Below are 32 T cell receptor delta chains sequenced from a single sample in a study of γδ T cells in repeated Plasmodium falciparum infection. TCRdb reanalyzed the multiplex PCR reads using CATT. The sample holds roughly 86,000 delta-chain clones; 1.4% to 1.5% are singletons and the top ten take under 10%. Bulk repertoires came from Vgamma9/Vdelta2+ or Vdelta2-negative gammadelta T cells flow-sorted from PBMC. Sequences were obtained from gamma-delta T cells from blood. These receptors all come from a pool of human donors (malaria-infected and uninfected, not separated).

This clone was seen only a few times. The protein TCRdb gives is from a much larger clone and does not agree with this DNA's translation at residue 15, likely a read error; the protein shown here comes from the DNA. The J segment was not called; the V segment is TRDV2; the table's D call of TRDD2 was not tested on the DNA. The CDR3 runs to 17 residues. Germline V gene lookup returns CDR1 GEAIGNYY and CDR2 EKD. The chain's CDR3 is CACDTAKAFLRTDKPIF. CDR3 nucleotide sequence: TGTGCCTGTGACACCGCGAAGGCCTTCCTACGCACCGATAAACCCATCTTT.

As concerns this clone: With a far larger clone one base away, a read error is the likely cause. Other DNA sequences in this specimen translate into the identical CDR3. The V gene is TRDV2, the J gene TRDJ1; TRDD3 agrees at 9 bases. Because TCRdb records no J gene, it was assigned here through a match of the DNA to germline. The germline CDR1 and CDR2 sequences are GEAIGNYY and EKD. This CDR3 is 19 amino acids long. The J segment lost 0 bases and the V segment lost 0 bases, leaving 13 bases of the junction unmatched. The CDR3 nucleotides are TGTGCCTGTGACACCGTTCGGCTTGGGGATACGAGGTACACCGATAAACTCATCTTT. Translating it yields CACDTVRLGDTRYTDKLIF.

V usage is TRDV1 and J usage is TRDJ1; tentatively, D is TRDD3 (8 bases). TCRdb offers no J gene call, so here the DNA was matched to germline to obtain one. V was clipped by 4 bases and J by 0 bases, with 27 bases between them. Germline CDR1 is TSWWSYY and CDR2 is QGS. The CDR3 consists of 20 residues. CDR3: CALGAPFLLGGHPYTDKLIF. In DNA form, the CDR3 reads TGTGCTCTTGGGGCCCCGTTCCTACTGGGGGGCCATCCGTACACCGATAAACTCATCTTT.

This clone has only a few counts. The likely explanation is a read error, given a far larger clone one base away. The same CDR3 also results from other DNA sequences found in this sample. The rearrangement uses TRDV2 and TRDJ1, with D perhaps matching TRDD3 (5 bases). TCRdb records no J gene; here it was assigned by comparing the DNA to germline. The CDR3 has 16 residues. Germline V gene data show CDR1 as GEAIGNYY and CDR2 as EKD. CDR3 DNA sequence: TGTGCTTGTGACACCGTGGGGTCTCGAAGCACCGATAAACTCATCTTT. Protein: CACDTVGSRSTDKLIF.

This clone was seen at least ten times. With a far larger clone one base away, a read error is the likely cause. CDR3 sequence reads: CALGELVLPVAGPDKPIF. The DNA of the CDR3 is TGTGCTCTTGGGGAATTAGTCCTACCCGTTGCGGGACCCGATAAACCCATCTTT. The chain links TRDV1 to TRDJ1; TRDD2 is a possible D gene (6 bases). The CDR3 covers 18 residues. Germline V lookup: CDR1 TSWWSYY, CDR2 QGS.

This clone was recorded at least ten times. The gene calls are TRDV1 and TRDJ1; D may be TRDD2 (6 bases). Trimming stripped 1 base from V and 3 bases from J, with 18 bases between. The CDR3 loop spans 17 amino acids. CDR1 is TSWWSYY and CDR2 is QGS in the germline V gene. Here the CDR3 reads CALGEPLLAFPPDKLIF. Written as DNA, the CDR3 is TGTGCTCTTGGGGAACCTTTACTGGCCTTCCCGCCCGATAAACTCATCTTT.

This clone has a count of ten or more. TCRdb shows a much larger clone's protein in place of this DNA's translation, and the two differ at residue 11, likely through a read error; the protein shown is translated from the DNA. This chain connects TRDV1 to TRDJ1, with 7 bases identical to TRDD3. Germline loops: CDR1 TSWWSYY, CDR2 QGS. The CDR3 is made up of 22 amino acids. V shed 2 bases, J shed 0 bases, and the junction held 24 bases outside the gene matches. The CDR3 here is CALGESANLREGYLRYTDKLIF. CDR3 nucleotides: TGTGCTCTTGGGGAATCCGCAAACTTGCGCGAGGGATACCTACGGTACACCGATAAACTCATCTTT.

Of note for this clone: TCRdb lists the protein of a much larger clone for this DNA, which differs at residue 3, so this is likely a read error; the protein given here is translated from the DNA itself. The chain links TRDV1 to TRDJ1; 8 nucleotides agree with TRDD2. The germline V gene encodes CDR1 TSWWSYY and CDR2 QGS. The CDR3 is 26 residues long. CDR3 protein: CARGELGVRSFLRLGMPPNPSDKLIF. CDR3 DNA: TGTGCTCGTGGGGAACTAGGAGTCAGGAGCTTCCTACGGCTGGGGATGCCACCCAACCCATCCGATAAACTCATCTTT.

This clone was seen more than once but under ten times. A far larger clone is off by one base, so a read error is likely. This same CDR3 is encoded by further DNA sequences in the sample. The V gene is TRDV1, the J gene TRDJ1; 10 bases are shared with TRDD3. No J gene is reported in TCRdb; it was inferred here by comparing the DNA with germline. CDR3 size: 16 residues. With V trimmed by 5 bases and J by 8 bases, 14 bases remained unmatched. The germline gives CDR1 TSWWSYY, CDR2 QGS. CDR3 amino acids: CALGIRTGGLSAKLIF. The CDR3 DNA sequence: TGTGCTCTTGGGATTCGAACTGGGGGATTATCCGCCAAACTCATCTTT.

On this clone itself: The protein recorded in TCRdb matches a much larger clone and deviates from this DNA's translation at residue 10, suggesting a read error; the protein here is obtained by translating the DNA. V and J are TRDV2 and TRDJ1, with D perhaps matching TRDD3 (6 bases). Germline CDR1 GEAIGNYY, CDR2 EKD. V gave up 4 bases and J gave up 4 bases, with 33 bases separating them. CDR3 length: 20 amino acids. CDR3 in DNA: TGTGCCTGTGATCCCATTAAAACCCCGGTTACTGGGAAGTTACTCGATAAACTCATCTTT. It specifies CACDPIKTPVTGKLLDKLIF.

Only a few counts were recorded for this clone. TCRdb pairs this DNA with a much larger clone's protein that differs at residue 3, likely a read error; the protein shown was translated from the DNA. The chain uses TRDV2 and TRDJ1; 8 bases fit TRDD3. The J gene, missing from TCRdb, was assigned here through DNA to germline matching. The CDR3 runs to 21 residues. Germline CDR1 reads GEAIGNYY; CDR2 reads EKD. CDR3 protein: CARDTIKHSGILRDGSDKLIF. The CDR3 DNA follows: TGTGCCCGTGACACAATAAAACACTCGGGGATACTCCGGGACGGCTCCGATAAACTCATCTTT.

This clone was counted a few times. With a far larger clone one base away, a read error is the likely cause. CDR3: CALGGFLLTAQLFF. CDR3 nucleotides: TGTGCTCTTGGGGGATTCCTGCTGACAGCACAGCTCTTCTTT. The J gene was not called, though the V gene is TRDV1; the table's D call, TRDD3, has no DNA check behind it. CDR3 length: 14 amino acids. Germline-derived CDR1 and CDR2 are TSWWSYY and QGS.

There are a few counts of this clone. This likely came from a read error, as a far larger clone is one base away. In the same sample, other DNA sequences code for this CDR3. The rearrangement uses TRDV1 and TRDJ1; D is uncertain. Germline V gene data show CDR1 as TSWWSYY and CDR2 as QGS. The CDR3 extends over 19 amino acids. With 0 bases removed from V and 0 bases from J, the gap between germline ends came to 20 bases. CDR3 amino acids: CALGELRAGDKKYTDKLIF. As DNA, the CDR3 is TGTGCTCTTGGGGAACTAAGGGCTGGTGATAAGAAGTACACCGATAAACTCATCTTT.

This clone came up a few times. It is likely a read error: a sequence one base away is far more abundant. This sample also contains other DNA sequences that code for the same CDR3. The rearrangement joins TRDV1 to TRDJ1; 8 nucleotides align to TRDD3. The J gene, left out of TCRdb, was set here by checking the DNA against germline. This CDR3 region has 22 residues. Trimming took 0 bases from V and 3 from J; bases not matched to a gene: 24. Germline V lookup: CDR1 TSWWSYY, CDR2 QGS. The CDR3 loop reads CALGELWGILRTGGYKADKLIF. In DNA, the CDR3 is TGTGCTCTTGGGGAACTCTGGGGCATTCTACGCACTGGGGGGTACAAGGCCGATAAACTCATCTTT.

The CDR3 DNA follows: TGTGCCTGTGACTCCATAGGGGTCGTTACTGGGGGATACACCATTCCTTCCCACACCGATAAACTCATCTTT. Protein sequence: CACDSIGVVTGGYTIPSHTDKLIF. The chain joins TRDV2 to TRDJ1, with TRDD3 matching 12 bases. TCRdb does not report a J gene; here it was assigned by matching the DNA to germline references. With V trimmed by 3 bases and J by 0 bases, 28 bases remained unmatched. The length of the CDR3 is 24 residues. Germline V gene sequence: CDR1 GEAIGNYY, CDR2 EKD.

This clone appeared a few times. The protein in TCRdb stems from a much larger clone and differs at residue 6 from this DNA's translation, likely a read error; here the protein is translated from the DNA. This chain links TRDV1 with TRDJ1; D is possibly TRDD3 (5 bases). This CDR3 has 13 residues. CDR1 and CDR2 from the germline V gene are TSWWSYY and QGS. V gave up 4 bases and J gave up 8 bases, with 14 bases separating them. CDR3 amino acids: CALGAAKGMKLIF. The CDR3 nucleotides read TGTGCTCTTGGGGCCGCTAAAGGGATGAAACTCATCTTT.

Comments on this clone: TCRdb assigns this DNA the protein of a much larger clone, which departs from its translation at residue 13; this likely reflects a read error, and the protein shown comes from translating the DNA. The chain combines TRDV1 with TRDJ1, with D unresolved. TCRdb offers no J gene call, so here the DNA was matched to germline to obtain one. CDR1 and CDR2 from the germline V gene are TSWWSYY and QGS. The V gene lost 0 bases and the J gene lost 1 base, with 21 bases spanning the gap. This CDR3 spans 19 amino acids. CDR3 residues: CALGELRPPLVSGTDKLIF. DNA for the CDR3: TGTGCTCTTGGGGAACTACGACCCCCTCTCGTTTCCGGCACCGATAAACTCATCTTT.

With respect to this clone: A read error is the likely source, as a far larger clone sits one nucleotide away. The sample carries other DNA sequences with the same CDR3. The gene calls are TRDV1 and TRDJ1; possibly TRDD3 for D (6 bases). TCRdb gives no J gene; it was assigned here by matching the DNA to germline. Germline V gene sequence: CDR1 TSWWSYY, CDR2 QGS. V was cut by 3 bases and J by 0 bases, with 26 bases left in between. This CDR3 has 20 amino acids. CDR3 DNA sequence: TGTGCTCTTGGGGACACTTATCTCAGGGGGACCCGTCCGTACACCGATAAACTCATCTTT. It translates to CALGDTYLRGTRPYTDKLIF.

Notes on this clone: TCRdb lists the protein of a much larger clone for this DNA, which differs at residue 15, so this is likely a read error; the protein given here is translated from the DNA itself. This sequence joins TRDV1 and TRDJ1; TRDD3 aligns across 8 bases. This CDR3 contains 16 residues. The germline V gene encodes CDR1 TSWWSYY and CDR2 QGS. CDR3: CALGELRTWGSTKLTF. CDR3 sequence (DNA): TGTGCTCTTGGGGAACTTCGGACCTGGGGGAGTACAAAACTCACCTTT.

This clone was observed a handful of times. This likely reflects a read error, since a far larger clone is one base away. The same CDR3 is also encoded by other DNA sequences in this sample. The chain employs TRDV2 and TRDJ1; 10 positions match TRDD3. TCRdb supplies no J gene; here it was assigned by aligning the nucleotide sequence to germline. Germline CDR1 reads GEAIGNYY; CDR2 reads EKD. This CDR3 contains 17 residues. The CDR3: CACASLTGGSYTDKLIF. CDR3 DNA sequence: TGCGCCTGTGCTTCCCTTACTGGGGGATCTTACACCGATAAACTCATCTTT.

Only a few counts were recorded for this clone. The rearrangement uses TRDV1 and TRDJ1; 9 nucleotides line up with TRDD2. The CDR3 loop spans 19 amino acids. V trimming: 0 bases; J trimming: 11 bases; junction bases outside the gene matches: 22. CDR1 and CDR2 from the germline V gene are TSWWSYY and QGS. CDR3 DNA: TGTGCTCTTGGGGAACTTAGTTCCTTCCTACAAGGCCCGGCTGGCCGGCTCATCTTT. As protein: CALGELSSFLQGPAGRLIF.

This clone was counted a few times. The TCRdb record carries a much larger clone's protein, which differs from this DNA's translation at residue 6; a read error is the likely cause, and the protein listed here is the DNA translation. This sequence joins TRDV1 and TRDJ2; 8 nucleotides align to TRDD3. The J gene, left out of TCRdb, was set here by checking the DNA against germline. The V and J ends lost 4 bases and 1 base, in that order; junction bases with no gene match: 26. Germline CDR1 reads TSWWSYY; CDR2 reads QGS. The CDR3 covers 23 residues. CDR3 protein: CALGGPYARTGGPRGVLTAQLFF. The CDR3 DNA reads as TGTGCTCTTGGGGGTCCCTACGCACGTACTGGGGGGCCCCGAGGGGTTTTGACAGCACAACTCTTCTTT.

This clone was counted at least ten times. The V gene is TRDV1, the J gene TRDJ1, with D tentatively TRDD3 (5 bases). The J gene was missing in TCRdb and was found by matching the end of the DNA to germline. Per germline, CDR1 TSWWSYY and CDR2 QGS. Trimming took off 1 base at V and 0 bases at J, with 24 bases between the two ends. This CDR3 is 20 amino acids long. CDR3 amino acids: CALGERFIMGSWKYTDKLIF. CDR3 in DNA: TGTGCTCTTGGGGAACGGTTCATCATGGGGTCCTGGAAGTACACCGATAAACTCATCTTT.

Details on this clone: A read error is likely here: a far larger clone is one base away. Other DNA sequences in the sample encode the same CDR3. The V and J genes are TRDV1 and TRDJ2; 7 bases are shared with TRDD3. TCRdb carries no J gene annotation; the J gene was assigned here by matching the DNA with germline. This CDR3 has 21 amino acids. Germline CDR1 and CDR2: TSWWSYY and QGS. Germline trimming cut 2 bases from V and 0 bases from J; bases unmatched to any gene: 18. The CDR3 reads CALGELSLRGWGSALTAQLFF. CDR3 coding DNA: TGTGCTCTTGGGGAATTGTCCCTACGGGGGTGGGGGAGTGCTTTGACAGCACAACTCTTCTTT.

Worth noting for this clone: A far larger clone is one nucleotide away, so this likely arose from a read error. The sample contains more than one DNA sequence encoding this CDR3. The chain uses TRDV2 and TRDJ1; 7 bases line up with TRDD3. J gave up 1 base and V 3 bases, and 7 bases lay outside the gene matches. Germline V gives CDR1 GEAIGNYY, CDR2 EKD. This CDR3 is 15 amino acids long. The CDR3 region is CACDLLGVLTDKLIF. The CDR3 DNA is TGTGCCTGTGACCTTCTGGGGGTTCTCACCGATAAACTCATCTTT.

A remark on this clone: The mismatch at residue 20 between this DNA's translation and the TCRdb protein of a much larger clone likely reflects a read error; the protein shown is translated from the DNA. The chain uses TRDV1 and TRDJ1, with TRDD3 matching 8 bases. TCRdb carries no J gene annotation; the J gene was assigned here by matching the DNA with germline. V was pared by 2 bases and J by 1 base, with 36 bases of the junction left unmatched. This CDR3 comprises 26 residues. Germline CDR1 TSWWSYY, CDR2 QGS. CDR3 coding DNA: TGTGCTCTTGGGGAATTAGTCCATTTCCTAAATAAGGGATACGATAAATGGGGAGAGTGCACCGATAAACTCATCTTT. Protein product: CALGELVHFLNKGYDKWGECTDKLIF.

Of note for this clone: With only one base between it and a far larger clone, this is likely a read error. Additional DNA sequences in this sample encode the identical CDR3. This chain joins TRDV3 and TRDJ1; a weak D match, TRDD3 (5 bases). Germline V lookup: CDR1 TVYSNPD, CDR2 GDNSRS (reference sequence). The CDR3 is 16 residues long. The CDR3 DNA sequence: TGTGCCTTTTACATAATGGGGCCTCCGTACACCGATAAACTCATCTTC. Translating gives CAFYIMGPPYTDKLIF. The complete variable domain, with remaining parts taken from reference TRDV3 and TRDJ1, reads CDKVTQSSPDQTVASGSEVVLLCTYDTVYSNPDLFWYRIRPDYSFQFVFYGDNSRSEGADFTQGRFSVKHILTQKAFHLVISPVRTEDSATYYCAFYIMGPPYTDKLIFGKGTRVTVEP.

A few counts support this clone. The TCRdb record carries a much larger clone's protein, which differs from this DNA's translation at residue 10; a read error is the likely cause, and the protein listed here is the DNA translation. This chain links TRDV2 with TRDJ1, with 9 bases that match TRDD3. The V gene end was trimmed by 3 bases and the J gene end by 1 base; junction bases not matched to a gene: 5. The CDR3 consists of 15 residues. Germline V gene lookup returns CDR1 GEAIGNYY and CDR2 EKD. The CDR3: CACDLLGDFTDKLIF. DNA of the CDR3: TGTGCCTGTGACTTGCTGGGGGATTTCACCGATAAACTCATCTTT.

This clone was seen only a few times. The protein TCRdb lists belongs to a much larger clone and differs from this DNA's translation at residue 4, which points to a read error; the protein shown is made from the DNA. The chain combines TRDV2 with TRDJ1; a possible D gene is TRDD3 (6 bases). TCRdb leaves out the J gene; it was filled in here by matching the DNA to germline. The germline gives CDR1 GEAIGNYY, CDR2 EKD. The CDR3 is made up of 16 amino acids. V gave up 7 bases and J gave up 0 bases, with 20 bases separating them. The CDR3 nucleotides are TGTGCCTGCGGCACCGTGGGGGCCTCGTACACCGATAAACTCATCTTT. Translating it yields CACGTVGASYTDKLIF.

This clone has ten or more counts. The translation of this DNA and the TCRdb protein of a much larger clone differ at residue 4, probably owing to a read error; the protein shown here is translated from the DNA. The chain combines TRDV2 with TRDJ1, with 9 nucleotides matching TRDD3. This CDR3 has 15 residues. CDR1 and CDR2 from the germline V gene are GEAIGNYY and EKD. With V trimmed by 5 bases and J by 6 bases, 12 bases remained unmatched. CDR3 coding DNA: TGTGCCTGTGGCGACCTGGGGGATGCGGGCTATAAACTCATCTTT. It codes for CACGDLGDAGYKLIF.

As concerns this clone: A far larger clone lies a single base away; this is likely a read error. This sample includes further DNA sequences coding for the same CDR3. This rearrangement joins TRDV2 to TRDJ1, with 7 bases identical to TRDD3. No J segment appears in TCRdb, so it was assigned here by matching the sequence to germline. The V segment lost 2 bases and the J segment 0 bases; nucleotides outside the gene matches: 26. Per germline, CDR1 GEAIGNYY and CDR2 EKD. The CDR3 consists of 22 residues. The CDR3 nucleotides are TGTGCCTGTGACAGCATGAGCTGGGGGGAAACACCCGGGCCGAAGAACACCGATAAACTCATCTTT. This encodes CACDSMSWGETPGPKNTDKLIF.

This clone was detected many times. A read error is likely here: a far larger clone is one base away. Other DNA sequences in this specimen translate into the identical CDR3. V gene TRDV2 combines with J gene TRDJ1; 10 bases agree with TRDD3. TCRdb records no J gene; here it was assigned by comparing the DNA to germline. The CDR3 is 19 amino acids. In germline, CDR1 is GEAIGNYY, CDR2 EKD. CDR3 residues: CACDSMPGTGGSNTDKLIF. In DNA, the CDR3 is TGCGCCTGTGACTCAATGCCCGGTACTGGGGGATCCAACACCGATAAACTCATCTTT.